This TCR beta chain was sequenced for a study of T-cell memory formation after mild COVID-19 (TCRdb year 2021). Background for the entire study: TCR sequence clusters from the two donors were found to be largely donor specific. The cohort was made up of two young adult volunteers, one female and one male, who were previously healthy. In a couple of donors, T-cell clones that expanded and contracted after mild COVID-19 were tracked by sequencing TCRalpha and TCRbeta repertoires over time.

Ficoll-Paque density gradient centrifugation was used to isolate PBMCs. What the study reported, not specific to this receptor: Balanced CD4/CD8 phenotypes were observed for clones contracting from day 15 to 85, whereas a bias towards CD4+ was observed for a second wave of clones expanding from day 15 to 37. Some responding clones were detected in pre-infection memory, which suggested that pre-existing cross-reactive memory T cells had joined the SARS-CoV-2 response. Contracting CD4+ clones appeared mostly in the CM and EM memory subsets, whereas CD8+ clones were enriched in EMRA. The second-wave clones that peaked on day 37 were not confirmed to be SARS-CoV-2 specific. The study included only a couple of mild cases, and larger cohorts that include severe cases with pre-infection samples were judged to be necessary.

Reading the germline V gene (reference sequence) gives CDR1 SEHNR and CDR2 FQNEAQ. Measured from the cysteine to the phenylalanine, the CDR3 is 14 residues long. The CDR3 DNA has 42 bases and is translated from base 1. The germline V end is reduced by 4 bases and the J end by 15 bases; junction bases left unmatched: 14. The data were produced on an Illumina NovaSeq 6000. Using 5'RACE with constant-segment primers, TCRalpha and TCRbeta cDNA libraries were constructed, with sample barcodes and unique molecular identifiers added in the process. RNA was extracted from every sample with Trizol reagent. Library amplification was performed in two PCR steps, and a second sample barcode and Illumina TruSeq adapters were introduced in the second step. Libraries were sequenced on an Illumina NovaSeq with 2 x 150 bp paired-end reads. As for the original processing: The reads were demultiplexed and collapsed into UMI-guided consensus sequences using migec v1.2.7. Using mixcr v2.1.11, UMI consensuses were aligned to TRA and TRB V and J templates and then assembled into clonotypes. A clonotype was counted as expanded or contracted only if both edgeR and NoisET called the change significant, with noise models trained on biological replicates. edgeR calls used a false discovery rate-adjusted p below 0.01 and a log2 fold-change threshold of 1. PCA with hierarchical clustering of max-normalized trajectories of the 1000 most abundant clonotypes was used as exploratory dynamics analysis. Each responding clone was given a CD4 or CD8 phenotype based on the CD4+ and CD8+ repertoires, which had been sequenced separately. TCRdb ran its own pipeline on the public reads, namely fastp trimming at Q25 and MiXCR clone calling, and kept in-frame beta chains. Each entry is one CDR3 protein sequence, shown with its most common DNA and genes. None of the V and J calls come from the authors' own analysis; TCRdb made them. The sample has hundreds of thousands of distinct CDR3 sequences on record, 15% to 20% of them singletons. About 22% of the sample rests with the top ten.

For this clonotype: It has no known antigen specificity. No clone much larger than this one lies a single base away; base qualities are absent.

The source material was PBMCs or a T cell subset sorted from them (not recorded which). This TCR derives from a man between 18 and 29 years old who had mild COVID-19 (a few samples of this study predate the infection). The sample titles of this study are shuffled in the database, so cell type and time point are left out; the donor was told from shared clones. The chain was built from TRBV7-9 and TRBJ1-5, and 8 junction bases match TRBD1. The CDR3 is CASSWGQVQSSGHF. The nucleotides read TGTGCCAGCAGCTGGGGACAGGTCCAAAGTTCGGGGCATTTT.